This TCR beta chain was found in a study of CD8 T cells in Susac syndrome. RNA amounts of roughly 0.45 to 1 ug underwent reverse transcription with random hexamers. Coverage of TCR beta CDR3 amplification by immunoSEQ multiplex PCR extended to 54 Vbeta and 13 Jbeta. From the immunoSEQ multiplex PCR reads, TCRdb called clonotypes with MiXCR, one entry per CDR3 protein. The repertoire holds 160,000 or so distinct CDR3 sequences, with just over 90% as singletons. CDR1 SGHRS and CDR2 YFSETQ come from the germline V gene. V was clipped by 0 bases and J by 1 base, with 5 bases between them. This CDR3 has 14 amino acids. About this clonotype: The antigen remains unidentified.

Notes on the study in general: The study conceded that relatively few individuals underwent its TCR sequencing and HLA analysis.

TCR beta was sequenced from blood CD8+ and CD4+ T cells. The TCR was taken from a human donor in good health. Sequencing was done on a sample of CD4+ T cells from PBMCs. V usage is TRBV5-1 and J usage is TRBJ1-5; D not certain. CDR3 in DNA: TGCGCCAGCAGCTTGGAACCGAGCAATCAGCCCCAGCATTTT. Translation gives CASSLEPSNQPQHF.